The 12 T cell receptor beta chains listed next were all sequenced from one sample in a study of Graves' ophthalmopathy and Graves' hyperthyroidism. Beta-chain TCR CDR3 regions were amplified from RNA transcripts. RT-PCR in the first round used HTBI primers; a second-round multiplex PCR followed. MiXCR was run by TCRdb on the multiplex PCR reads, yielding one entry per CDR3 protein. This table holds more than 300,000 distinct CDR3 sequences, approximately 15% found once. Sequenced sample: peripheral blood. The receptors were sampled from a woman under 30 with stable Graves' hyperthyroidism.

About this clonotype itself: A much larger clonotype is one base distant, so this may be a read error. The chain is built from TRBV3-1 and TRBJ1-6; TRBD1 might be the D (5 bases). Germline V gene sequence: CDR1 LGHDT, CDR2 YNNKEL (reference sequence). The CDR3 is 12 amino acids. The CDR3 reads CTSSDSGSPLHF. CDR3 coding DNA: TGTACCAGCAGCGATTCAGGGTCACCCCTCCACTTT.

This clonotype occurred many times. V gene TRBV6-2 or TRBV6-3 combines with J gene TRBJ2-2, with 10 bases identical to TRBD2. Looked up from germline, CDR1 is MNHEY and CDR2 is SVGEGT. This CDR3 contains 19 residues. Trimming cost V 2 bases and J 2 bases; bases outside gene matches: 11. The CDR3 loop reads CASSYVALAGPRNTGELFF. CDR3 DNA sequence: TGTGCCAGCAGTTACGTCGCACTAGCGGGGCCCCGAAACACCGGGGAGCTGTTTTTT.

At least ten counts were recorded for this clonotype. V is TRBV3-1 and J is TRBJ2-5, with no clear D. V was cut by 4 bases and J by 1 base, with 7 bases left in between. Germline CDR1 LGHDT, CDR2 YNNKEL (reference sequence). The CDR3 runs 13 residues. CDR3 DNA: TGTGCCAGCAGCCTAGGGATCCAAGAGACCCAGTACTTC. Its protein product is CASSLGIQETQYF.

The chain is built from TRBV6-1 and TRBJ2-5, with 8 bases identical to TRBD1. This CDR3 region has 17 residues. The J segment lost 4 bases and the V segment lost 6 bases, leaving 16 bases of the junction unmatched. Germline V CDR1 and CDR2: MNHNS, SASEGT. The CDR3 nucleotides read TGTGCCAGCAGGGGGTCCGCAGGGGGCGCCTGGGGAGAGACCCAGTACTTC. Its protein product is CASRGSAGGAWGETQYF.

In its sample, this clonotype was seen many times. The V and J genes are TRBV19 and TRBJ1-1; 10 bases agree with TRBD1. The V segment lost 8 bases and the J segment 4 bases; nucleotides outside the gene matches: 7. This CDR3 comprises 14 residues. The germline V gene has CDR1 LNHDA and CDR2 SQIVND (reference sequence). CDR3 coding DNA: TGTGCCAGTCTGCCGGGACAGGGGACCACTGAAGCTTTCTTT. It yields the protein CASLPGQGTTEAFF.

This clonotype was observed many times. A much larger clone lies a single base off, so this may be a read error. V gene TRBV6-5 combines with J gene TRBJ1-1; D is unclear. V was cut by 0 bases and J by 1 base, with 6 bases left in between. CDR1 is MNHEY and CDR2 is SVGAGI in the germline V gene. The CDR3 loop spans 14 amino acids. In nucleotides, the CDR3 is TGTGCCAGCAGTTACTCTTCACCGAACACTGAAGCTTTCTTT. Amino acids: CASSYSSPNTEAFF.

The chain has TRBV20-1 and TRBJ2-5; 9 bases align to TRBD2. V trimming: 5 bases; J trimming: 1 base; junction bases outside the gene matches: 5. The germline gives CDR1 DFQATT, CDR2 SNEGSKA (reference sequence). The CDR3 contains 14 residues. In DNA, the CDR3 is TGCAGTGCTCCCGGGACTAGCCCCCAAGAGACCCAGTACTTC. Its translation is CSAPGTSPQETQYF.

As regards this clonotype: The junction and the germline gene differ at one end; a read error may be behind it. The V gene is TRBV7-9, the J gene TRBJ2-5; 11 bases are a match to TRBD1. The CDR3 contains 14 residues. Germline V gene sequence: CDR1 SEHNR, CDR2 FQNEAQ (reference sequence). CDR3 amino acids: CASLPDRGQETRYF. In DNA form, the CDR3 reads TGTGCCAGCTTACCGGACAGGGGGCAAGAGACCCGGTACTTC. The variable domain in full, completed from reference TRBV7-9 and TRBJ2-5, reads DTGVSQNPRHKITKRGQNVTFRCDPISEHNRLYWYRQTLGQGPEFLTYFQNEAQLEKSRLLSDRFSAERPKGSFSTLEIQRTEQGDSAMYLCASLPDRGQETRYFGPGTRLLVL.

Ten or more counts support this clonotype. V gene TRBV4-2 combines with J gene TRBJ1-1; no definite D call. The CDR3 runs 13 residues. Germline-derived CDR1 and CDR2 are LGHNA and YNFKEQ. Trimming removed 3 bases from V and 5 bases from J, with 10 bases in between. CDR3 in amino acids: CASSQPPRTEAFF. CDR3 sequence (DNA): TGTGCCAGCAGCCAGCCCCCACGGACTGAAGCTTTCTTT.

A single count supports this clonotype. V and J are TRBV27 and TRBJ1-2, with unresolved D. V lost 5 bases and J lost 2, with 12 bases in between. CDR1 is MNHEY and CDR2 is SMNVEV in the germline V gene (reference sequence). The CDR3 is made up of 14 amino acids. The CDR3 loop is CASSELEGNYGYTF. The CDR3 DNA reads as TGTGCCAGCAGTGAACTGGAGGGAAACTATGGCTACACCTTC.

This clonotype has a count of ten or more. The chain carries TRBV24-1 and TRBJ2-5; 7 bases match TRBD1. This CDR3 is built from 15 residues. CDR1 is KGHDR and CDR2 is SFDVKD in the germline V gene. J lost 5 bases, V lost 9 bases, and 14 bases had no gene match. In DNA, the CDR3 is TGTGCCACCGAGGGGGCCAGCCGGGGATCCGAGACCCAGTACTTC. Residues: CATEGASRGSETQYF.

This clonotype was seen ten or more times. V is TRBV7-2 and J is TRBJ2-5, with D perhaps TRBD1 (6 bases). Trimming took off 1 base at V and 4 bases at J, with 13 bases between the two ends. CDR3 length equals 15 residues. Germline lookup yields CDR1 SGHTA and CDR2 FQGNSA. CDR3 coding DNA: TGTGCCAGCAGCTTAGGGGGGCCAGGCCGAGAGACCCAGTACTTC. Translation: CASSLGGPGRETQYF.